A selection of T cell receptor beta chains follows, all from one sample in a study of cytomegalovirus exposure and HLA in healthy donors. This table comes from immunoSEQ multiplex PCR, and its TCRdb copy is limited to in-frame clones, with some not included. The table lists about 250,000 clones, approximately 87% of them singletons. Sequencing was performed on PBMCs. The receptors stem from a man in his late teens or twenties in good health and CMV-seronegative. Each CDR3 is given with its conserved first and last residue. D genes are given only for firm matches. The size field is filled for only some rows; it gives once, few, many or a size class.

CDR3aa: CASSQDRGQETQYF
CDR3nt: TGTGCCAGCTCACAAGACAGGGGCCAAGAGACCCAGTACTTC
v_gene: TRBV18
j_gene: TRBJ2-5
d_gene: TRBD1
abundance: NA

CDR3aa: CASSQDPKGGLGDTQYF
CDR3nt: TGCGCCAGCAGCCAAGATCCGAAGGGGGGGCTTGGCGATACGCAGTATTTT
v_gene: TRBV4-3
j_gene: TRBJ2-3
d_gene: NA
abundance: few

CDR3aa: CAWSVQLVEQYF
CDR3nt: TGTGCCTGGAGTGTACAGTTGGTAGAGCAGTACTTC
v_gene: TRBV30
j_gene: TRBJ2-7
d_gene: NA
abundance: NA

CDR3aa: CASSLRGRLYEQYF
CDR3nt: TGTGCCAGCAGTTTGCGGGGCCGTCTCTACGAGCAGTACTTC
v_gene: TRBV28
j_gene: TRBJ2-7
d_gene: NA
abundance: NA

CDR3aa: CASSTGTSGNGDTQYF
CDR3nt: TGCGCCAGCAGCACCGGGACTAGCGGTAACGGGGATACGCAGTATTTT
v_gene: TRBV5-1
j_gene: TRBJ2-3
d_gene: TRBD2
abundance: once

CDR3aa: CASSSPGDEQFF
CDR3nt: TGTGCCAGCAGTTCACCAGGGGATGAGCAGTTCTTC
v_gene: TRBV28
j_gene: TRBJ2-1
d_gene: NA
abundance: NA

CDR3aa: CASSLVAGGIDTQYF
CDR3nt: TGTGCCAGCAGCTTAGTAGCAGGGGGCATAGATACGCAGTATTTT
v_gene: TRBV7-2
j_gene: TRBJ2-3
d_gene: TRBD1
abundance: NA

CDR3aa: CASSSHPGNEQFF
CDR3nt: TGTGCCAGCAGCTCCCATCCGGGAAATGAGCAGTTCTTC
v_gene: TRBV11-3
j_gene: TRBJ2-1
d_gene: NA
abundance: NA

CDR3aa: CASSLDRGLAQYF
CDR3nt: TGTGCCAGCAGCTTAGATAGGGGGTTGGCGCAGTACTTC
v_gene: TRBV11-2
j_gene: TRBJ2-7
d_gene: NA
abundance: NA

CDR3aa: CASSVGWAGAPLGAGGFNYGYTF
CDR3nt: TGTGCCAGCAGCGTAGGGTGGGCCGGCGCTCCCTTAGGGGCAGGGGGTTTTAACTATGGCTACACCTTC
v_gene: TRBV9
j_gene: TRBJ1-2
d_gene: TRBD1
abundance: NA

CDR3aa: CASSPTFDSNQPQHF
CDR3nt: TGTGCCAGCAGCCCGACTTTCGACAGCAATCAGCCCCAGCATTTT
v_gene: TRBV6-5
j_gene: TRBJ1-5
d_gene: NA
abundance: NA

CDR3aa: CASSESGDYGYTF
CDR3nt: TGTGCCAGCAGTGAATCGGGGGATTATGGCTACACCTTC
v_gene: TRBV25-1
j_gene: TRBJ1-2
d_gene: NA
abundance: NA

CDR3aa: CASSYSNEPGQLFLF
CDR3nt: TGTGCCAGCAGTTACTCGAATGAGCCGGGACAGCTCTTCCTCTTC
v_gene: TRBV6-5
j_gene: TRBJ2-1
d_gene: TRBD1
abundance: once

CDR3aa: CASSSGLAGLNGELFF
CDR3nt: TGTGCCAGCAGTTCCGGACTAGCGGGATTAAATGGGGAGCTGTTTTTT
v_gene: TRBV27
j_gene: TRBJ2-2
d_gene: TRBD2
abundance: NA

CDR3aa: CASGGEGRELFF
CDR3nt: TGTGCTAGTGGTGGAGAAGGAAGGGAGCTGTTTTTT
v_gene: TRBV12-5
j_gene: TRBJ2-2
d_gene: NA
abundance: NA

CDR3aa: CASSWGTKVPDTQYF
CDR3nt: TGCGCCAGCAGCTGGGGGACTAAAGTCCCAGATACGCAGTATTTT
v_gene: TRBV5-1
j_gene: TRBJ2-3
d_gene: TRBD2
abundance: NA

CDR3aa: CARSTPTRTSGWDTQYF
CDR3nt: TGTGCCAGAAGCACCCCTACCAGGACTAGCGGTTGGGATACGCAGTATTTT
v_gene: TRBV5-3
j_gene: TRBJ2-3
d_gene: TRBD2
abundance: NA

CDR3aa: CASSHGQGAGYTF
CDR3nt: TGTGCCAGCAGCCACGGACAGGGAGCGGGCTACACCTTC
v_gene: TRBV6-5
j_gene: TRBJ1-2
d_gene: TRBD1
abundance: NA

CDR3aa: CASLLPGFKPVAFF
CDR3nt: TGTGCCAGCCTCCTACCGGGTTTCAAACCCGTGGCTTTCTTT
v_gene: TRBV5-3
j_gene: TRBJ1-1
d_gene: NA
abundance: NA

CDR3aa: CASSPVGGNEQFF
CDR3nt: TGTGCCAGCAGCCCCGTAGGGGGCAATGAGCAGTTCTTC
v_gene: TRBV9
j_gene: TRBJ2-1
d_gene: NA
abundance: NA

CDR3aa: CASGKGVNQPQHF
CDR3nt: TGTGCCAGCGGGAAGGGGGTAAACCAGCCCCAGCATTTT
v_gene: TRBV2
j_gene: TRBJ1-5
d_gene: NA
abundance: few

CDR3aa: CAWHLRNYGYTF
CDR3nt: TGTGCCTGGCACTTGAGGAACTATGGCTACACCTTC
v_gene: TRBV30
j_gene: TRBJ1-2
d_gene: NA
abundance: NA

CDR3aa: CASSQELARTDTQYF
CDR3nt: TGTGCCAGCAGCCAAGAGCTAGCTCGCACAGATACGCAGTATTTT
v_gene: TRBV14
j_gene: TRBJ2-3
d_gene: NA
abundance: once

CDR3aa: CASSLRGYSNQPQHF
CDR3nt: TGCGCCAGCAGCTTGAGGGGGTATAGCAATCAGCCCCAGCATTTT
v_gene: TRBV5-1
j_gene: TRBJ1-5
d_gene: NA
abundance: NA

CDR3aa: CASSLAGGGLTDTQYF
CDR3nt: TGCGCCAGCAGCTTGGCCGGCGGCGGACTCACAGATACGCAGTATTTT
v_gene: TRBV5-1
j_gene: TRBJ2-3
d_gene: NA
abundance: NA

CDR3aa: CASSFQEGADTQYF
CDR3nt: TGCGCCAGCAGCTTCCAGGAGGGAGCCGATACGCAGTATTTT
v_gene: TRBV5-1
j_gene: TRBJ2-3
d_gene: NA
abundance: NA

CDR3aa: CASSATSARGGRNEQFF
CDR3nt: TGTGCCAGCAGCGCCACCTCGGCGCGGGGGGGACGCAATGAGCAGTTCTTC
v_gene: TRBV9
j_gene: TRBJ2-1
d_gene: TRBD2
abundance: NA

CDR3aa: CASSLWSSGSYEQFF
CDR3nt: TGTGCCAGCAGTTTATGGTCTAGCGGGAGCTATGAGCAGTTCTTC
v_gene: TRBV27
j_gene: TRBJ2-1
d_gene: TRBD2
abundance: NA

CDR3aa: CASSYGGTSGNTIYF
CDR3nt: TGTGCCAGCAGTTACGGGGGGACCTCTGGAAACACCATATATTTT
v_gene: TRBV6-5
j_gene: TRBJ1-3
d_gene: NA
abundance: NA

CDR3aa: CSVTVWGGTEAFF
CDR3nt: TGCAGCGTCACGGTGTGGGGGGGAACTGAAGCTTTCTTT
v_gene: TRBV29-1
j_gene: TRBJ1-1
d_gene: NA
abundance: NA

CDR3aa: CARSHLRGPFTYEQYF
CDR3nt: TGTGCCAGAAGCCATCTTAGGGGGCCCTTTACCTACGAGCAGTACTTC
v_gene: TRBV5-3
j_gene: TRBJ2-7
d_gene: TRBD1
abundance: NA

CDR3aa: CAISDETGTYLHF
CDR3nt: TGTGCCATCAGTGACGAGACAGGAACGTACCTCCACTTT
v_gene: TRBV10-3
j_gene: TRBJ1-6
d_gene: NA
abundance: NA

CDR3aa: CASSLDRRNTEAFF
CDR3nt: TGTGCCAGCAGTTTAGACAGGAGGAACACTGAAGCTTTCTTT
v_gene: TRBV27
j_gene: TRBJ1-1
d_gene: NA
abundance: NA

CDR3aa: CSVRLGDGYTF
CDR3nt: TGCAGCGTTCGATTAGGAGATGGCTACACCTTC
v_gene: TRBV29-1
j_gene: TRBJ1-2
d_gene: NA
abundance: few

CDR3aa: CASSFVAGGLYNEQFF
CDR3nt: TGTGCCAGCAGCTTCGTAGCGGGGGGGCTCTACAATGAGCAGTTCTTC
v_gene: TRBV7-2
j_gene: TRBJ2-1
d_gene: TRBD2
abundance: once

CDR3aa: CASSLSGHNYEQYF
CDR3nt: TGTGCCAGCAGTTTATCGGGACACAACTACGAGCAGTACTTC
v_gene: TRBV27
j_gene: TRBJ2-7
d_gene: NA
abundance: NA

CDR3aa: CASSYSRGYEQYF
CDR3nt: TGTGCCAGCAGTTACTCTCGGGGGTACGAGCAGTACTTC
v_gene: TRBV6-5
j_gene: TRBJ2-7
d_gene: NA
abundance: NA

CDR3aa: CAVPGEAGNQPQHF
CDR3nt: TGTGCCGTACCTGGGGAGGCGGGCAATCAGCCCCAGCATTTT
v_gene: TRBV28
j_gene: TRBJ1-5
d_gene: NA
abundance: once

CDR3aa: CASSESSGRSNQPQHF
CDR3nt: TGTGCCAGCAGTGAATCATCAGGTAGGAGCAATCAGCCCCAGCATTTT
v_gene: TRBV6-1
j_gene: TRBJ1-5
d_gene: NA
abundance: NA

CDR3aa: CASSLRQLENNEQFF
CDR3nt: TGTGCCAGCAGCCTCCGACAGCTAGAGAACAATGAGCAGTTCTTC
v_gene: TRBV7-9
j_gene: TRBJ2-1
d_gene: NA
abundance: NA

CDR3aa: CSFLAGGKNEQYF
CDR3nt: TGCAGCTTCCTAGCGGGAGGGAAAAACGAGCAGTACTTC
v_gene: TRBV29-1
j_gene: TRBJ2-7
d_gene: TRBD2
abundance: NA

CDR3aa: CASSRGQSETQYF
CDR3nt: TGTGCCAGCAGCCGGGGACAGTCGGAGACCCAGTACTTC
v_gene: TRBV7-2
j_gene: TRBJ2-5
d_gene: TRBD1
abundance: NA